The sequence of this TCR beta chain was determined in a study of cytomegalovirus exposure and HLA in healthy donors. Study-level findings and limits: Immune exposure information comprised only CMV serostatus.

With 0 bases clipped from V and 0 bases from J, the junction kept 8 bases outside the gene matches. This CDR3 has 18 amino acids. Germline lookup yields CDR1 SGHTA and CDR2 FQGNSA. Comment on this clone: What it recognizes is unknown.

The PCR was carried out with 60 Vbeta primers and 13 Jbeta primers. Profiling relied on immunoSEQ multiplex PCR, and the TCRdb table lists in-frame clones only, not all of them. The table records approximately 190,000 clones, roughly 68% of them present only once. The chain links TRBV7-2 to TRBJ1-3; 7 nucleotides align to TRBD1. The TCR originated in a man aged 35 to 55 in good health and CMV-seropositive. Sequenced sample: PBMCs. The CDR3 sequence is CASSLAPPWDSSGNTIYF. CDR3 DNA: TGTGCCAGCAGCTTAGCTCCACCCTGGGACAGCTCTGGAAACACCATATATTTT.